This TCR beta chain was identified during a study of blood T cell repertoires in COVID-19. Study-level information: From T cells, B-cell-depleted T cells, or PBMCs came the material, which was cDNA or gDNA.

As handled by the study authors: Counts of nucleated cells, estimated from reference gene primer amplification, were obtained. Some clones are missing from TCRdb's copy, which holds only in-frame ones; the method was immunoSEQ multiplex PCR. From that table come the V and J calls and clone size; the DNA was used to work out D and trimming. The sample has 50,000 or so clones; approximately 80% are singletons. Sequencing input: peripheral blood. The sequence came from a human donor with active or convalescent COVID-19. The donor label of this sample is uncertain.

This CDR3 reads CASSMGTVSGNTIYF. The CDR3 DNA is TGTGCCAGTAGTATGGGGACTGTCTCTGGAAACACCATATATTTT. The chain links TRBV19 to TRBJ1-3, with D possibly TRBD1 on 5 matching bases. V shed 3 bases and J shed 0 bases, with 9 bases lying between them. Germline V gene lookup returns CDR1 LNHDA and CDR2 SQIVND (reference sequence). This CDR3 contains 15 residues.